This T cell receptor beta chain derives from a study of cytomegalovirus exposure and HLA in healthy donors. Study summary: A prior analysis found about 120 million unique TCR beta sequences from around 190 million T cells. Notes on the study in general: As a later analysis revealed, most CMV-associated TCR beta chains appeared HLA-restricted. Across donors, sequencing depth was assumed by presence/absence analyses to be roughly uniform. Equally common other TCR beta chains were less clonally expanded than HLA-associated ones, a later analysis found.

Primers: 60 Vbeta forward and 13 Jbeta reverse. Measured with immunoSEQ multiplex PCR; TCRdb has only the in-frame clones, and not every one. Of 130,000 to 150,000 clones in the sample, roughly 80% were seen once. This CDR3 comprises 15 residues. The J segment lost 3 bases and the V segment lost 6 bases, leaving 7 bases of the junction unmatched. The germline V gene has CDR1 SNHLY and CDR2 FYNNEI. As regards this clone: Its antigen remains unidentified.

This TCR was recovered from a woman between 35 and 50 years old in good health and CMV-seropositive. The source material was PBMCs. The chain joins TRBV2 to TRBJ2-7; 11 bases match TRBD2. CDR3 sequence (DNA): TGTGCCAGCAGCCAGGGACTAGCGGTCCTCTACGAGCAGTACTTC. Translating it yields CASSQGLAVLYEQYF.